This entry is about one T cell receptor beta chain. Germline V gene sequence: CDR1 LNHDA, CDR2 SQIVND (reference sequence). The CDR3 covers 14 residues. Trimming cost V 3 bases and J 2 bases, with 8 bases left between them. This record belongs to a study of T cell changes during pregnancy in multiple sclerosis. Using immunoSEQ multiplex PCR, the repertoire was profiled, and TCRdb retains in-frame clones only, with some absent. The sample lists 25,000 to 35,000 clones; approximately 87% were seen once. The sequencing used CD8+ T cells from peripheral blood mononuclear cells, collected after pregnancy. The V gene is TRBV19, the J gene TRBJ2-1; no clear D. This receptor was taken from a female donor with multiple sclerosis, enrolled in a pregnancy study. DNA for the CDR3: TGTGCCAGTAGTATTGGGCATACCTACAATGAGCAGTTCTTC. This codes for CASSIGHTYNEQFF.